The 7 T cell receptor beta chains below were found in one sample sequenced in a study of Graves' ophthalmopathy and Graves' hyperthyroidism. RNA transcripts were the template, and TCR beta CDR3 regions were amplified from them. First-round RT-PCR with HTBI primers preceded a second-round multiplex PCR. TCRdb reprocessed the multiplex PCR reads via MiXCR and lists one record per CDR3 protein. The sample has a few hundred thousand distinct CDR3 sequences; approximately 18% are singletons. Input material: peripheral blood. These receptors all come from an adult woman with stable Graves' hyperthyroidism.

This clonotype was recorded many times. The V and J genes are TRBV6-2 or TRBV6-3 and TRBJ2-2; the D gene is possibly TRBD1 (6 bases). CDR3 length: 17 residues. In germline, CDR1 is MNHEY, CDR2 SVGEGT. Trimming stripped 5 bases from V and 3 bases from J, with 19 bases between. CDR3 nucleotide sequence: TGTGCCAGCAGTCAGCTCGGGACACCACTTGACACCGGGGAGCTGTTTTTT. Protein: CASSQLGTPLDTGELFF.

This clonotype was counted a few times. One base away lies a much larger clone, so this may be a sequencing read error. The chain has TRBV12-3 or TRBV12-4 and TRBJ1-1, with TRBD1 matching 12 bases. The length of the CDR3 is 17 residues. CDR3: CASSLRQPGTGGTEASF. The CDR3 coding sequence is TGTGCCAGCAGTTTACGACAGCCCGGGACAGGGGGCACTGAAGCTTCCTTT.

This clonotype was counted ten times or more. The chain recombines TRBV4-1 with TRBJ2-7, with D hard to call. Germline-derived CDR1 and CDR2 are MGHRA and YSYEKL. Trimming left V 1 base short and J 1 base short, with 5 bases between. This CDR3 has 13 amino acids. The CDR3 protein is CASSQAASYEQYF. The CDR3 nucleotides are TGCGCCAGCAGCCAAGCGGCATCCTACGAGCAGTACTTC.

This clonotype occurred many times. The chain has TRBV15 and TRBJ2-5; TRBD2 matches at 9 bases. Germline values: CDR1 LNHNV, CDR2 YYDKDF (reference sequence). J gave up 2 bases and V 5 bases, and 9 bases lay outside the gene matches. The length of the CDR3 is 16 residues. The CDR3 DNA reads TGTGCCACCAGCCGACAGGTAGCGGGAGAGCAAGAGACCCAGTACTTC. As protein: CATSRQVAGEQETQYF.

This sequence joins TRBV6-5 and TRBJ2-7, with a weak D call TRBD1 (6 bases). The CDR3 spans 12 residues. V lost 2 bases and J lost 6, with 8 bases in between. The germline gives CDR1 MNHEY, CDR2 SVGAGI. CDR3 sequence reads: CASSYVRGEQYF. CDR3 DNA sequence: TGTGCCAGCAGTTACGTCAGGGGCGAGCAGTACTTC.

The table lists this clonotype with many counts. V is TRBV6-2 or TRBV6-3 and J is TRBJ2-4; 9 bases are shared with TRBD1. CDR3 length equals 14 residues. CDR1 is MNHEY and CDR2 is SVGEGT in the germline V gene. With 4 bases clipped from V and 8 bases from J, the junction kept 6 bases outside the gene matches. The CDR3 nucleotides read TGTGCCAGCAGTTCCCGACAGGGGGTTCACATTCAGTACTTC. Its protein is CASSSRQGVHIQYF.

There are many counts of this clonotype. The chain uses TRBV18 and TRBJ2-5; D is unresolved. Germline CDR1 reads KGHSH; CDR2 reads LQKENI. The ends were cut back, 6 bases at V and 5 bases at J, with 13 bases in the middle. The length of the CDR3 is 13 residues. The chain's CDR3 is CASSPGKGETQYF. The CDR3 DNA sequence: TGTGCCAGCTCCCCCGGCAAGGGTGAGACCCAGTACTTC.